This is a list of T cell receptor beta chains from one sample in a study of blood T cell repertoires in COVID-19. Assay: immunoSEQ multiplex PCR; the TCRdb copy retains only in-frame clones and omits some. The sample shows 95,000 to 120,000 clones, around 81% of them seen only once. The sequenced sample consisted of peripheral blood. The receptors were gathered from a woman aged 70-85 years with acute or convalescent COVID-19. Each CDR3 is given with its conserved first and last residue. Fields, in order: J gene, V gene, clone size, D gene, CDR3 DNA, CDR3 protein. The D gene is left open where the match is weak. Rows may omit the clone size; those that give it use once, few, many or a size class.

J: TRBJ2-7; V: TRBV21-1; size: -; D: -; DNA: TGTGCCAGCAGCAAAGAACAGGGGGCGCGGTACGAGCAGTACTTC; CDR3: CASSKEQGARYEQYF
J: TRBJ2-7; V: TRBV27; size: -; D: TRBD1; DNA: TGTGCCAGCTCCGGGACAGGGAGGGACGAGCAGTACTTC; CDR3: CASSGTGRDEQYF
J: TRBJ1-3; V: TRBV5-8; size: -; D: -; DNA: TGTGCCAGCAAACAGGGTCGCTCTGGAAACACCATATATTTT; CDR3: CASKQGRSGNTIYF
J: TRBJ2-2; V: TRBV7-9; size: -; D: TRBD2; DNA: TGTGCCAGCAGCCAACCGGGACTAGCGGGCTCCGGGGAGCTGTTTTTT; CDR3: CASSQPGLAGSGELFF
J: TRBJ2-1; V: TRBV7-2; size: -; D: TRBD2; DNA: TGTGCCAGCAGGCAGACTAGCTTTGAGCAGTTCTTC; CDR3: CASRQTSFEQFF
J: TRBJ2-2; V: TRBV7-8; size: -; D: TRBD1; DNA: TGTGCCAGCAGCTTCAACCCGGGACAGGGGTACACCGGGGAGCTGTTTTTT; CDR3: CASSFNPGQGYTGELFF
J: TRBJ1-1; V: TRBV21-1; size: -; D: -; DNA: TGTGCCAGCAGCAAACAGGTATCCCAGGCAGGGGTGAACACTGAAGCTTTCTTT; CDR3: CASSKQVSQAGVNTEAFF
J: TRBJ2-2; V: TRBV6-2/TRBV6-3; size: -; D: TRBD2; DNA: TGTGCCAGCAGTTACTTTACTAGCGGGGGGCGAGGCACCGGGGAGCTGTTTTTT; CDR3: CASSYFTSGGRGTGELFF
J: TRBJ2-1; V: TRBV30; size: few; D: -; DNA: TGTGCCTGGAGTACAGGGATCGGAAGCTCCTACAATGAGCAGTTCTTC; CDR3: CAWSTGIGSSYNEQFF
J: TRBJ2-3; V: TRBV15; size: -; D: -; DNA: TGTGCCACCAGCAGAGAATATGGTCCCGCTATGTATTTT; CDR3: CATSREYGPAMYF
J: TRBJ1-2; V: TRBV19; size: -; D: -; DNA: TGTGCCAGTAGTATAGGAACCGGGTTTTCTGGCTACACCTTC; CDR3: CASSIGTGFSGYTF
J: TRBJ1-3; V: TRBV4-2; size: -; D: -; DNA: TGTGCCAGCAGCCAAGTCACTATGGGGGCAAGTGGAAACACCATATATTTT; CDR3: CASSQVTMGASGNTIYF
J: TRBJ2-7; V: TRBV11-2; size: -; D: -; DNA: TGTGCCAGCAGCCCCCGACTAGACTCCTACGAGCAGTACTTC; CDR3: CASSPRLDSYEQYF
J: TRBJ1-5; V: TRBV30; size: few; D: -; DNA: TGTGCCTGGAGTGTACTGACAGGCAATCAGCCCCAGCATTTT; CDR3: CAWSVLTGNQPQHF
J: TRBJ1-1; V: TRBV6-1; size: -; D: -; DNA: TGTGCCAGCAGTGACCCACAGGAAATCACTGAAGCTTTCTTT; CDR3: CASSDPQEITEAFF
J: TRBJ2-3; V: TRBV28; size: -; D: -; DNA: TGTGCCAGCAAAAGCATTCGGACTAGCACAGATACGCAGTATTTT; CDR3: CASKSIRTSTDTQYF
J: TRBJ1-5; V: TRBV4-3; size: -; D: -; DNA: TGCGCCAGCAGCCAACCCCCGGGGTGTCAGCCCCAGCATTTT; CDR3: CASSQPPGCQPQHF
J: TRBJ1-2; V: TRBV28; size: -; D: -; DNA: TGTGCCAGCAGGCGAGGGAGCCAGGGCTACACCTTC; CDR3: CASRRGSQGYTF
J: TRBJ2-4; V: TRBV9; size: -; D: -; DNA: TGTGCCAGCAGCGTAGGGCAGGGCGGAGTGGGCATTCAGTACTTC; CDR3: CASSVGQGGVGIQYF
J: TRBJ2-1; V: TRBV28; size: once; D: TRBD2; DNA: TGTGCCAGCAGATCCCGGACTAGCGGGGCTCACAATGAGCAGTTCTTC; CDR3: CASRSRTSGAHNEQFF
J: TRBJ1-2; V: TRBV24-1; size: -; D: -; DNA: TGTGCCACCAGTGACTCAGGGCGCTACACCTTC; CDR3: CATSDSGRYTF
J: TRBJ2-7; V: TRBV13; size: -; D: -; DNA: TGTGCCAGCAGTCGCATCCGAGCCGAGCAGTACTTC; CDR3: CASSRIRAEQYF
J: TRBJ2-1; V: TRBV10-1; size: large; D: -; DNA: TGCGCCAGCAGTGAGTCGACTTCCAAAAGGGGTGAGCAGTTCTTC; CDR3: CASSESTSKRGEQFF
J: TRBJ2-3; V: TRBV28; size: -; D: -; DNA: TGTGCCAGCACCCCGCGGGGGCCCACAGATACGCAGTATTTT; CDR3: CASTPRGPTDTQYF
J: TRBJ1-2; V: TRBV3-1/TRBV3-2; size: -; D: TRBD1; DNA: TGTGCCAGCAGCCGGACAGGGGGATTCAGCGGCTACACCTTC; CDR3: CASSRTGGFSGYTF
J: TRBJ2-7; V: TRBV5-1; size: -; D: TRBD1; DNA: TGCGCCAGCAGCCCCCAGACAGGGACAAACTACGAGCAGTACTTC; CDR3: CASSPQTGTNYEQYF
J: TRBJ1-2; V: TRBV12-3/TRBV12-4; size: -; D: -; DNA: TGTGCCAGCAGGCAGTTCTATGGCTACACCTTC; CDR3: CASRQFYGYTF
J: TRBJ2-7; V: TRBV5-1; size: once; D: TRBD2; DNA: TGCGCCAGCAGCGGGCAGACTAGCGGGATCTCCTACGAGCAGTACTTC; CDR3: CASSGQTSGISYEQYF
J: TRBJ2-1; V: TRBV11-2; size: -; D: TRBD1; DNA: TGTGCCAGCAGCCTGGCGGGACAGGGACGTATTGAGCAGTTCTTC; CDR3: CASSLAGQGRIEQFF
J: TRBJ1-5; V: TRBV5-8; size: few; D: TRBD1; DNA: TGTGCCAGCAACCTCGGACAGGGTGGCAATCAGCCCCAGCATTTT; CDR3: CASNLGQGGNQPQHF
J: TRBJ1-5; V: TRBV20-1; size: -; D: -; DNA: TGCAGTGCTAGTCTTAACCGGGGGGATAGCAATCAGCCCCAGCATTTT; CDR3: CSASLNRGDSNQPQHF
J: TRBJ1-2; V: TRBV19; size: -; D: TRBD1; DNA: TGTGCCAGTAGTACCTCATCACAGGGGAACTATGGCTACACCTTC; CDR3: CASSTSSQGNYGYTF
J: TRBJ1-2; V: TRBV18; size: -; D: -; DNA: TGTGCCAGCTCGCTAGACAGGAAAGCTAACTATGGCTACACCTTC; CDR3: CASSLDRKANYGYTF
J: TRBJ2-5; V: TRBV13; size: -; D: TRBD1; DNA: TGTGCCAGCAGCCCGGAAACAGGGGAACAAGAGACCCAGTACTTC; CDR3: CASSPETGEQETQYF
J: TRBJ1-5; V: TRBV6-5; size: -; D: -; DNA: TGTGCCAGCAGGTGGACTTTGGATCAGCCCCAGCATTTT; CDR3: CASRWTLDQPQHF
J: TRBJ1-6; V: TRBV11-2; size: -; D: -; DNA: TGTGCCAGCAGCACCCCCAGGGATTATAATTCACCCCTCCACTTT; CDR3: CASSTPRDYNSPLHF
J: TRBJ2-1; V: TRBV11-3; size: -; D: TRBD2; DNA: TGTGCCAGCAGCTTAGATAGGGGCGGGAGGGCTCGCGATGAGCAGTTCTTC; CDR3: CASSLDRGGRARDEQFF
J: TRBJ1-3; V: TRBV6-6; size: -; D: -; DNA: TGTGCCAGCAACACGGAGGGTTACTCTGGAAACACCATATATTTT; CDR3: CASNTEGYSGNTIYF
J: TRBJ2-1; V: TRBV10-3; size: -; D: TRBD2; DNA: TGTGCCATCAGTGCGGCGGGGGGTCCCGGGGCCAATGAGCAGTTCTTC; CDR3: CAISAAGGPGANEQFF
J: TRBJ2-5; V: TRBV23-1; size: -; D: -; DNA: TGCGCCAGCAGTCAATCCGGGGGTCACCAAGAGACCCAGTACTTC; CDR3: CASSQSGGHQETQYF
J: TRBJ2-5; V: TRBV2; size: -; D: -; DNA: TGTGCCAGCAGTGAAGCCGGAGACGCGAGAGAGACCCAGTACTTC; CDR3: CASSEAGDARETQYF
J: TRBJ2-4; V: TRBV9; size: -; D: -; DNA: TGTGCCAGCAGCGTAGTATATGGGAGCATTCAGTACTTC; CDR3: CASSVVYGSIQYF
J: TRBJ2-3; V: TRBV3-1/TRBV3-2; size: -; D: TRBD2; DNA: TGTGCCAGCATGCGGGGGGGCTCGGCAGATACGCAGTATTTT; CDR3: CASMRGGSADTQYF
J: TRBJ1-2; V: TRBV15; size: few; D: -; DNA: TGTGCCACCAGCAGGAGGGTCTCAGGGGATGGCTACACCTTC; CDR3: CATSRRVSGDGYTF
J: TRBJ1-1; V: TRBV4-1; size: -; D: -; DNA: TGCGCCAGCAGGTCCCAAAACACTGAAGCTTTCTTT; CDR3: CASRSQNTEAFF
J: TRBJ2-7; V: TRBV27; size: -; D: TRBD2; DNA: TGTGCCAGCTCCTCCTTACTAGCGTCCTACGAGCAGTACTTC; CDR3: CASSSLLASYEQYF
J: TRBJ2-3; V: TRBV29-1; size: few; D: TRBD2; DNA: TGCAGCGTTGAAGTACTAGCGGGGGTAACAGATACGCAGTATTTT; CDR3: CSVEVLAGVTDTQYF
J: TRBJ1-3; V: TRBV19; size: -; D: -; DNA: TGTGCCAGTAGTAGCGACTCTCCGGGGGGAGGAAACACCATATATTTT; CDR3: CASSSDSPGGGNTIYF
J: TRBJ1-1; V: TRBV6-5; size: -; D: -; DNA: TGTGCCAGCAGTCTAAATAGGGGCGACACTGAAGCTTTCTTT; CDR3: CASSLNRGDTEAFF
J: TRBJ1-1; V: TRBV3-1/TRBV3-2; size: -; D: TRBD1; DNA: TGTGCCAGCAGCCCGGACAGGGGGGGGAACACTGAAGCTTTCTTT; CDR3: CASSPDRGGNTEAFF
J: TRBJ1-4; V: TRBV19; size: once; D: -; DNA: TGTGCCAGCCGGGGGGCAACTAATGAAAAACTGTTTTTT; CDR3: CASRGATNEKLFF
J: TRBJ2-7; V: TRBV3-1/TRBV3-2; size: -; D: -; DNA: TGTGCCAGCAGCCAAGATCGGTACGGTCGGGAGCAGTACTTC; CDR3: CASSQDRYGREQYF